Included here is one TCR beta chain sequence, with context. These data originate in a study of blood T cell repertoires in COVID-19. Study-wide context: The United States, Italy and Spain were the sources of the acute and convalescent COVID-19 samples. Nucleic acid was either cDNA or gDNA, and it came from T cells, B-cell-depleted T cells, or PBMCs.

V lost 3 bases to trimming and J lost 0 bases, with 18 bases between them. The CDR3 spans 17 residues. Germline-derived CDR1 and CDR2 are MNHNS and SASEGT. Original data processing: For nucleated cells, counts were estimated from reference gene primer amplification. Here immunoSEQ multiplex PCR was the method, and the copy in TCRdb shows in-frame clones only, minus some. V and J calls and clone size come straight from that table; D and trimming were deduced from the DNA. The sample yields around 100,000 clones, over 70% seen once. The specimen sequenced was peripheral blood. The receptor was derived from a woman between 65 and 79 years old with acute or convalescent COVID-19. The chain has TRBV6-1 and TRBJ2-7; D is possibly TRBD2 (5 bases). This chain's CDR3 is CASSDPDFQASSYEQYF. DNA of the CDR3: TGTGCCAGCAGTGATCCGGACTTCCAGGCGAGCTCCTACGAGCAGTACTTC.